These 17 T cell receptor beta chains came from one sample sequenced in a study of graft-versus-host responses after intestinal transplantation. The repertoire was sequenced with immunoSEQ multiplex PCR; TCRdb's copy has only in-frame clones and lacks some. The sample has tens of thousands of clones, approximately 91% seen once. These receptors have no known antigen. Sequences were derived from unstimulated CD4+ T cells sorted from spleen or lymph node cells, sampled before intestinal transplant. The origin of the receptors is a human donor who received an intestinal transplant.

The chain uses TRBV5-1 and TRBJ1-1; a weak D match, TRBD1 (6 bases). Trimming removed 0 bases from V and 2 bases from J, with 11 bases in between. The germline V gene has CDR1 SGHRS and CDR2 YFSETQ. There are 15 residues in the CDR3. CDR3 sequence reads: CASSLETGRNTEAFF. DNA for the CDR3: TGCGCCAGCAGCTTGGAGACAGGACGTAACACTGAAGCTTTCTTT. Full variable domain (missing parts from reference TRBV5-1 and TRBJ1-1): KAGVTQTPRYLIKTRGQQVTLSCSPISGHRSVSWYQQTPGQGLQFLFEYFSETQRNKGNFPGRFSGRQFSNSRSEMNVSTLELGDSALYLCASSLETGRNTEAFFGQGTRLTVV.

This chain connects TRBV4-2 to TRBJ1-4; 9 bases align to TRBD1. Trimming removed 0 bases from V and 6 bases from J; junction bases left unmatched: 11. From germline, CDR1 is LGHNA and CDR2 YNFKEQ. The CDR3 contains 18 residues. The CDR3 nucleotides are TGTGCCAGCAGCCAAGAAGGGGGGACAGGGAGTAGGGATGAAAAACTGTTTTTT. Its protein product is CASSQEGGTGSRDEKLFF.

The chain recombines TRBV27 with TRBJ2-5, with D possibly TRBD2 on 6 matching bases. Per the germline V gene, CDR1 is MNHEY and CDR2 is SMNVEV (reference sequence). The CDR3 covers 16 residues. V was pared by 0 bases and J by 9 bases, with 20 bases between. This CDR3 reads CASSLSSSTPPGAQYF. The CDR3 DNA reads TGTGCCAGCAGTTTATCGTCAAGTACCCCTCCGGGGGCCCAGTACTTC.

The chain has TRBV18 and TRBJ1-1, with D perhaps TRBD1 (5 bases). Germline V gene data show CDR1 as KGHSH and CDR2 as LQKENI. The CDR3 is 13 amino acids. Trimming stripped 0 bases from V and 11 bases from J, with 13 bases between. Here the CDR3 DNA reads TGTGCCAGCTCACCACCCAGGGAACCAGTCGCTTTCTTT. Amino acid sequence: CASSPPREPVAFF.

The rearrangement links TRBV28 to TRBJ1-3, with TRBD1 identical over 7 bases. V dropped 3 bases and J dropped 0; count of bases not matched to a gene: 5. Per the germline V gene, CDR1 is MDHEN and CDR2 is SYDVKM. The CDR3 runs to 16 residues. In DNA form, the CDR3 reads TGTGCCAGCAGTTTCGCAGGGGGATTCTCTGGAAACACCATATATTTT. This codes for CASSFAGGFSGNTIYF. The full variable domain, its missing parts supplied by reference TRBV28 and TRBJ1-3, is DVKVTQSSRYLVKRTGEKVFLECVQDMDHENMFWYRQDPGLGLRLIYFSYDVKMKEKGDIPEGYSVSREKKERFSLILESASTNQTSMYLCASSFAGGFSGNTIYFGEGSWLTVV.

This clone was seen only once. The chain recombines TRBV6-5 with TRBJ1-1; D may be TRBD1 (6 bases). Germline V gene lookup returns CDR1 MNHEY and CDR2 SVGAGI. The CDR3 loop spans 12 amino acids. The V end lost 10 bases, the J end lost 4 bases, and 13 bases lay between the germline ends. CDR3 in amino acids: CATGESATEAFF. DNA for the CDR3: TGTGCCACAGGGGAGTCGGCCACTGAAGCTTTCTTT.

This clone is a singleton in its sample. In DNA, the CDR3 is TGTGCCAGCAGCGTTGAAGCCAGGGGAAGCGGGGAGCTGTTTTTT. It yields the protein CASSVEARGSGELFF. The chain uses TRBV9 and TRBJ2-2; TRBD1 might be the D (6 bases). The V end was cut by 2 bases, the J end by 7 bases, with 15 bases between. Germline CDR1 and CDR2: SGDLS and YYNGEE. The CDR3 contains 15 residues.

V gene TRBV7-2 combines with J gene TRBJ1-5; 8 bases are a match to TRBD1. The CDR3 has 14 residues. Germline V gene data show CDR1 as SGHTA and CDR2 as FQGNSA. The trim removed 5 bases at V and 2 bases at J, leaving 2 bases unmatched. The CDR3 nucleotides are TGTGCCAGCAGCACGACAGGGGGCAATCAGCCCCAGCATTTT. Translation gives CASSTTGGNQPQHF. The entire variable domain, with the rest obtained from reference TRBV7-2 and TRBJ1-5, is as follows: GAGVSQSPSNKVTEKGKDVELRCDPISGHTALYWYRQSLGQGLEFLIYFQGNSAPDKSGLPSDRFSAERTGGSVSTLTIQRTQQEDSAVYLCASSTTGGNQPQHFGDGTRLSIL.

The chain employs TRBV7-3 and TRBJ2-1; 8 bases align to TRBD2. Germline V CDR1 and CDR2: SGHTA, FQGTGA. The V gene end was trimmed by 5 bases and the J gene end by 0 bases; junction bases not matched to a gene: 6. The CDR3 extends over 16 amino acids. The CDR3 here is CASSDSLAASYNEQFF. Here the CDR3 DNA reads TGTGCCAGCAGCGACTCACTAGCGGCCTCCTACAATGAGCAGTTCTTC.

The chain has TRBV20-1 and TRBJ1-2, with D unclear. Trimming pared 5 bases from V and 6 bases from J, leaving 10 bases between. Per the germline V gene, CDR1 is DFQATT and CDR2 is SNEGSKA (reference sequence). The CDR3 extends over 11 amino acids. The CDR3 DNA is TGCAGTGCTCCGACCCGGGATGGCTACACCTTC. Translating gives CSAPTRDGYTF.

The chain carries TRBV18 and TRBJ2-7; perhaps TRBD1 as D (6 bases). The CDR3 extends over 12 amino acids. V was trimmed by 4 bases and J by 6 bases, leaving 10 bases between them. Germline-derived CDR1 and CDR2 are KGHSH and LQKENI. CDR3 DNA: TGTGCCAGCTCACGGACAGTAGCCGAGCAGTACTTC. Translation: CASSRTVAEQYF.

The J gene is TRBJ2-7, the V gene TRBV5-4; 7 bases map to TRBD1. There are 14 residues in the CDR3. Germline assignment: CDR1 SGHNT and CDR2 YYREEE (reference sequence). Trimming removed 0 bases from V and 2 bases from J; junction bases left unmatched: 2. Written as DNA, the CDR3 is TGTGCCAGCAGCTTGGACAGGGGTCCCTACGAGCAGTACTTC. Amino acid sequence: CASSLDRGPYEQYF.

In DNA, the CDR3 is TGTGCCAGCTCACCACCTAGCGGGACCTCCGAGCAGTACTTC. It encodes CASSPPSGTSEQYF. The genes are TRBV18 and TRBJ2-7; 8 positions match TRBD2. After removal of 0 bases from V and 6 bases from J, the junction contained 4 bases not matched to a gene. Germline values: CDR1 KGHSH, CDR2 LQKENI. This CDR3 comprises 14 residues.

The chain has TRBV2 and TRBJ1-1; TRBD1 might be the D (6 bases). Germline V gene sequence: CDR1 SNHLY, CDR2 FYNNEI. The CDR3 runs 12 residues. V dropped 7 bases and J dropped 7 bases, with 13 bases sitting between them. The CDR3 region has the DNA TGTGCCAGCAAGCGGGGGGCAGGTGAAGCTTTCTTT. Translated: CASKRGAGEAFF.

In regard to this clone: The junction departs from the called germline gene at one end, perhaps through a read error. The CDR3 here is CASSYTPENVERYF. The CDR3 DNA follows: TGTGCCAGCAGTTACACCCCCGAGAACGTCGAGCGGTACTTC. The chain couples TRBV6-6 to TRBJ2-7, with unresolved D. The CDR3 extends over 14 amino acids. Germline-derived CDR1 and CDR2 are MNHNY and SVGAGI (reference sequence).

The V gene is TRBV6-1, the J gene TRBJ2-1; the D gene is possibly TRBD2 (6 bases). The CDR3 consists of 16 residues. Germline V CDR1 and CDR2: MNHNS, SASEGT. Trimming stripped 2 bases from V and 3 bases from J, with 14 bases between. The chain's CDR3 is CASSEQMGGLYNEQFF. CDR3 nucleotide sequence: TGTGCCAGCAGTGAACAGATGGGGGGTCTCTACAATGAGCAGTTCTTC.

The chain couples TRBV5-5 to TRBJ1-5; D is possibly TRBD1 (5 bases). Trimming shortened V by 1 base and J by 3 bases, and 11 bases separated the two germline ends. The CDR3 loop spans 15 amino acids. CDR1 SGHKS and CDR2 YYEKEE come from the germline V gene (reference sequence). CDR3 nucleotide sequence: TGTGCCAGCAGCTTGTCAGGAGGGACCAATCAGCCCCAGCATTTT. This encodes CASSLSGGTNQPQHF.